A few counts support the clone carrying this T cell receptor beta chain. The antigen remains undetermined. This sample is part of a study of CD8 T cells in ankylosing spondylitis. General study findings and limits: Disease-linked clones reportedly concentrated significantly in matched ankylosing spondylitis synovial fluid.

One entry per CDR3 protein results from TCRdb running MiXCR on the 5' RACE reads. The sample holds about 90,000 distinct CDR3 sequences, around 25% seen once. The V gene end was trimmed by 4 bases and the J gene end by 3 bases; junction bases not matched to a gene: 7. Germline V gives CDR1 SGHTA, CDR2 FQGNSA. The CDR3 spans 16 residues. The origin of this receptor is a male donor with ankylosing spondylitis or in good health (not recorded which). The source material was blood, either unsorted or a sorted T cell fraction (not recorded which). The chain recombines TRBV7-2 with TRBJ2-1; TRBD2 aligns across 9 bases. CDR3 region: CASSSRLAENYNEQFF. In DNA form, the CDR3 reads TGTGCCAGCAGCTCCAGACTAGCGGAGAACTACAATGAGCAGTTCTTC. Full variable domain (rest looked up from reference TRBV7-2 and TRBJ2-1): GAGVSQSPSNKVTEKGKDVELRCDPISGHTALYWYRQSLGQGLEFLIYFQGNSAPDKSGLPSDRFSAERTGGSVSTLTIQRTQQEDSAVYLCASSSRLAENYNEQFFGPGTRLTVL.